This T cell receptor beta chain emerged from a study of beta chain features in type 1 diabetes. Study-wide findings and caveats: In cDNA sequencing, cells with high TCR expression could be over-represented.

The single heparinised draw taken from each donor contained around 100 mL of blood on average. CD45RO/CCR7/CD25/CD127/CD95/CD27 sorting isolated CD4+ naive, central memory, regulatory and stem cell-like memory cells. This clone was seen only a few times. Its antigen is unknown. Expressed TCRB transcripts were sequenced, since all the RNA that had been isolated was reverse transcribed. TCRdb keeps only in-frame clones here, not all; method: immunoSEQ multiplex PCR. The data contain hundreds of thousands of clones, around a sixth of them singletons. The sample consisted of naive CD4+ T cells from blood. The sequence was obtained from a man younger than 35 in good health.

CDR3 DNA: TGTGCCAGCAGTGTCTACGGGCCTCCCTACGAGCAGTACTTC. This gives the protein CASSVYGPPYEQYF. V usage is TRBV28 and J usage is TRBJ2-7, with unresolved D. The CDR3 totals 14 residues. The V gene lost 5 bases and the J gene lost 2 bases, with 13 bases spanning the gap. Germline V lookup: CDR1 MDHEN, CDR2 SYDVKM.